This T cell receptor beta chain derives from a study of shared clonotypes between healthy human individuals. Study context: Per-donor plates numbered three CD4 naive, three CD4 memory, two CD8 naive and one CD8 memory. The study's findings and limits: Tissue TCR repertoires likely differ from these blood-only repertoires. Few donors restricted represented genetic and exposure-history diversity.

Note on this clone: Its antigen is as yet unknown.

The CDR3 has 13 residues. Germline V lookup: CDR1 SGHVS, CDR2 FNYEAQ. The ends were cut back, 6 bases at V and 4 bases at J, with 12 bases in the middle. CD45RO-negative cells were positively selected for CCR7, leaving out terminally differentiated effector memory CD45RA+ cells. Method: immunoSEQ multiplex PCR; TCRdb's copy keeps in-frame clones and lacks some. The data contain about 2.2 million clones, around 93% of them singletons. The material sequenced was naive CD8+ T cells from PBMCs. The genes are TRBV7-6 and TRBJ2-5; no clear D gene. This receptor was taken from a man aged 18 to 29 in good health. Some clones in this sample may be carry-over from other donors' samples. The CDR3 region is CASRARTGETQYF. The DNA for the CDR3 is TGTGCCAGCAGGGCCCGGACGGGAGAGACCCAGTACTTC.